The next 22 T cell receptor beta chains were all read from a single sample in a study of shared clonotypes between healthy human individuals. TCRdb's table, derived via immunoSEQ multiplex PCR, lists solely in-frame clones and lacks some. The sample holds about 980,000 clones; roughly 72% are singletons and the top ten take about 1.5%. Sequencing was performed on memory CD4+ T cells sorted from blood. Subset indicated: CD45RA-negative fraction. Every receptor here comes from a man between 18 and 35 years old in good health.

The chain recombines TRBV19 with TRBJ1-1; D might be TRBD1 (5 bases). Germline V gene data show CDR1 as LNHDA and CDR2 as SQIVND (reference sequence). This CDR3 spans 14 amino acids. V was pared by 3 bases and J by 8 bases, with 16 bases between. This CDR3 is CASSIGRIGTEAFF. CDR3 nucleotides: TGTGCCAGTAGTATTGGTAGGATCGGGACCGAAGCTTTCTTT. The full variable domain, rest sourced from reference TRBV19 and TRBJ1-1, is DGGITQSPKYLFRKEGQNVTLSCEQNLNHDAMYWYRQDPGQGLRLIYYSQIVNDFQKGDIAEGYSVSREKKESFPLTVTSAQKNPTAFYLCASSIGRIGTEAFFGQGTRLTVV.

On this clone itself: This sample also contains other DNA sequences that code for the same CDR3. This chain joins TRBV29-1 and TRBJ2-3; D assignment may be TRBD1 or TRBD2 (5 bases each). Between the trimmed V and J ends, which lost 7 bases and 1 base, there was a span of 12 bases. Germline V gene data show CDR1 as SQVTM and CDR2 as ANQGSEA. The CDR3 has 13 residues. CDR3 DNA sequence: TGCAGCGCCCGGGACGGAGGCACAGATACGCAGTATTTT. It yields the protein CSARDGGTDTQYF.

The rearrangement joins TRBV7-9 to TRBJ1-6; maybe TRBD1 (5 bases). This CDR3 region has 18 residues. Germline V lookup: CDR1 SEHNR, CDR2 FQNEAQ (reference sequence). The ends were cut back, 5 bases at V and 4 bases at J, with 21 bases in the middle. The CDR3 loop is CASSPSDHPGVYNSPLHF. The DNA for the CDR3 is TGTGCCAGCAGCCCCTCGGACCACCCGGGGGTATATAATTCACCCCTCCACTTT.

The chain is built from TRBV2 and TRBJ2-3; 7 positions match TRBD2. CDR1 and CDR2 from the germline V gene are SNHLY and FYNNEI. The CDR3 runs 14 residues. V shed 7 bases, J shed 0 bases, and the junction held 4 bases outside the gene matches. This chain's CDR3 is CASKASGSTDTQYF. The CDR3 DNA is TGTGCCAGCAAGGCTAGCGGAAGCACAGATACGCAGTATTTT.

The chain couples TRBV4-1 to TRBJ2-1, with 7 positions matching TRBD2. CDR3 length: 16 amino acids. V dropped 0 bases and J dropped 2; count of bases not matched to a gene: 4. Germline lookup yields CDR1 MGHRA and CDR2 YSYEKL. The CDR3 DNA is TGCGCCAGCAGCCAAGATGGACTAGTGACCTACAATGAGCAGTTCTTC. It codes for CASSQDGLVTYNEQFF.

The chain couples TRBV11-2 to TRBJ1-1; weak D call: TRBD1 (5 bases). This CDR3 contains 13 residues. V was clipped by 1 base and J by 5 bases, with 8 bases between them. Per germline, CDR1 SGHAT and CDR2 FQNNGV. CDR3 nucleotides: TGTGCCAGCAGCTTAGCTCCAGGGACTGAAGCTTTCTTT. It specifies CASSLAPGTEAFF.

CDR3 protein: CATSRDFGEAKNIQYF. CDR3 sequence (DNA): TGTGCCACCAGCAGAGATTTTGGGGAAGCCAAAAACATTCAGTACTTC. The V and J genes are TRBV15 and TRBJ2-4; D gene uncertain. CDR1 is LNHNV and CDR2 is YYDKDF in the germline V gene (reference sequence). Trimming took 0 bases from V and 0 from J, leaving 9 bases between them. The CDR3 totals 16 residues. Full variable domain (rest looked up from reference TRBV15 and TRBJ2-4): DAMVIQNPRYQVTQFGKPVTLSCSQTLNHNVMYWYQQKSSQAPKLLFHYYDKDFNNEADTPDNFQSRRPNTSFCFLDIRSPGLGDTAMYLCATSRDFGEAKNIQYFGAGTRLSVL.

The rearrangement uses TRBV7-9 and TRBJ2-5; D is undetermined. The CDR3 sequence is 14 residues long. Trimming removed 5 bases from V and 5 bases from J, with 15 bases in between. Germline lookup yields CDR1 SEHNR and CDR2 FQNEAQ (reference sequence). In DNA, the CDR3 is TGTGCCAGCAGCCCCGGACGTCGGGTGGAGACCCAGTACTTC. Translation gives CASSPGRRVETQYF.

The V call is TRBV5-6, the J call TRBJ2-7, with D perhaps matching TRBD2 (6 bases). Between the trimmed V and J ends, which lost 2 bases and 0 bases, there was a span of 9 bases. The CDR3 extends over 14 amino acids. Germline assignment: CDR1 SGHDT and CDR2 YYEEEE. CDR3 amino acids: CASSLGTPSYEQYF. The CDR3 DNA sequence: TGTGCCAGCAGCTTAGGGACTCCCTCCTACGAGCAGTACTTC.

The chain combines TRBV5-1 with TRBJ2-7; D unresolved. The V gene lost 3 bases and the J gene lost 1 base, with 14 bases spanning the gap. Per germline, CDR1 SGHRS and CDR2 YFSETQ. The CDR3 has 15 amino acids. DNA of the CDR3: TGCGCCAGCAGCTCAGGAAACCCTAATTCCTACGAGCAGTACTTC. The encoded protein is CASSSGNPNSYEQYF.

As DNA, the CDR3 is TGTGCCAGTAGCTCCGGCGGGACTAGCGGGGGGTACGAGCAGTACTTC. It specifies CASSSGGTSGGYEQYF. The chain carries TRBV19 and TRBJ2-7; 15 positions agree with TRBD2. The CDR3 length is 16 residues. After removal of 6 bases from V and 4 bases from J, the junction contained 7 bases not matched to a gene. Germline V gene sequence: CDR1 LNHDA, CDR2 SQIVND (reference sequence).

J is TRBJ2-7 and V is TRBV14; 7 bases map to TRBD1. Germline V lookup: CDR1 SGHDN, CDR2 FVKESK. This CDR3 is built from 16 residues. Germline trimming cut 4 bases from V and 1 base from J; bases unmatched to any gene: 10. The CDR3 sequence is CASSRAGTAPSYEQYF. The DNA of the CDR3 is TGTGCCAGCAGCCGAGCTGGGACAGCCCCTTCCTACGAGCAGTACTTC.

The chain has TRBV30 and TRBJ2-2, with 9 bases aligning to TRBD1. The germline gives CDR1 GTSNPN, CDR2 SVGIG (reference sequence). Unmatched junction bases numbered 4, after V lost 4 bases and J lost 1 base. The CDR3 spans 15 residues. CDR3 sequence (DNA): TGTGCCTGGAACCCGGGACAGGGGAACACCGGGGAGCTGTTTTTT. Amino acid sequence: CAWNPGQGNTGELFF.

The chain carries TRBV6-1 and TRBJ1-3; no clear D. The CDR3 runs to 14 residues. Trimming left V 8 bases short and J 0 bases short, with 11 bases between. CDR1 MNHNS and CDR2 SASEGT come from the germline V gene. The CDR3 is CASFRRISGNTIYF. CDR3 bases: TGTGCCAGCTTTAGACGCATCTCTGGAAACACCATATATTTT.

The rearrangement joins TRBV5-1 to TRBJ2-7, with 8 bases lining up with TRBD1. Germline values: CDR1 SGHRS, CDR2 YFSETQ. Trimming removed 4 bases from V and 6 bases from J; junction bases left unmatched: 12. The CDR3 has 15 residues. DNA for the CDR3: TGCGCCAGCAGCCCTTCCGGGACAGGCCGCCTCGAGCAGTACTTC. Translating it yields CASSPSGTGRLEQYF. The variable domain in full, completed from reference TRBV5-1 and TRBJ2-7, reads KAGVTQTPRYLIKTRGQQVTLSCSPISGHRSVSWYQQTPGQGLQFLFEYFSETQRNKGNFPGRFSGRQFSNSRSEMNVSTLELGDSALYLCASSPSGTGRLEQYFGPGTRLTVT.

The chain joins TRBV5-1 to TRBJ2-1, with D tentatively TRBD2 (5 bases). The V end lost 1 base, the J end lost 0 bases, and 8 bases lay between the germline ends. CDR1 and CDR2 from the germline V gene are SGHRS and YFSETQ. The CDR3 runs to 15 residues. For the CDR3, the DNA is TGCGCCAGCAGCTTGTACCGGGACTCCTACAATGAGCAGTTCTTC. This translates into CASSLYRDSYNEQFF.

This clone has only one observation. The chain carries TRBV18 and TRBJ2-7; 9 bases agree with TRBD2. Germline trimming cut 5 bases from V and 3 bases from J; bases unmatched to any gene: 8. Germline CDR1 and CDR2: KGHSH and LQKENI. The CDR3 contains 15 residues. The CDR3 coding sequence is TGTGCCAGCTCATCGACGTCTAGCGGGAACTACGAGCAGTACTTC. This encodes CASSSTSSGNYEQYF. The full variable domain, rest sourced from reference TRBV18 and TRBJ2-7, is NAGVMQNPRHLVRRRGQEARLRCSPMKGHSHVYWYRQLPEEGLKFMVYLQKENIIDESGMPKERFSAEFPKEGPSILRIQQVVRGDSAAYFCASSSTSSGNYEQYFGPGTRLTVT.

The chain links TRBV7-3 to TRBJ2-7; 8 bases map to TRBD1. Trimming took 1 base from V and 2 from J; bases not matched to a gene: 4. Germline CDR1 SGHTA, CDR2 FQGTGA. The CDR3 consists of 15 residues. Here the CDR3 DNA reads TGTGCCAGCAGCTTAAAGCCAGGGGGCCCCTACGAGCAGTACTTC. It codes for CASSLKPGGPYEQYF. The variable domain in full, with the rest retrieved from reference TRBV7-3 and TRBJ2-7, is GAGVSQTPSNKVTEKGKYVELRCDPISGHTALYWYRQSLGQGPEFLIYFQGTGAADDSGLPNDRFFAVRPEGSVSTLKIQRTERGDSAVYLCASSLKPGGPYEQYFGPGTRLTVT.

The chain employs TRBV5-4 and TRBJ1-2; 8 positions match TRBD1. The junction had 10 bases not matched to a gene; V was cut back by 3 bases and J by 0 bases. The CDR3 has 17 residues. The germline gives CDR1 SGHNT, CDR2 YYREEE (reference sequence). CDR3 region: CASSSNTRGPSNYGYTF. The CDR3 DNA is TGTGCCAGCAGCTCGAACACCAGGGGGCCCTCTAACTATGGCTACACCTTC.

V gene TRBV30 combines with J gene TRBJ1-1; 7 bases are a match to TRBD1. This CDR3 region has 15 residues. Germline CDR1 is GTSNPN and CDR2 is SVGIG (reference sequence). Trimming removed 8 bases from V and 1 base from J; junction bases left unmatched: 13. As DNA, the CDR3 is TGTGCCGGGGGGTCCTCAAGACAGGGGAACACTGAAGCTTTCTTT. It codes for CAGGSSRQGNTEAFF. Filled out from reference TRBV30 and TRBJ1-1, the complete variable domain reads SQTIHQWPATLVQPVGSPLSLECTVEGTSNPNLYWYRQAAGRGLQLLFYSVGIGQISSEVPQNLSASRPQDRQFILSSKKLLLSDSGFYLCAGGSSRQGNTEAFFGQGTRLTVV.

This clone came up many times. This chain links TRBV5-4 with TRBJ2-3; no definite D call. Trimming left V 1 base short and J 4 bases short, with 7 bases between. The germline V gene has CDR1 SGHNT and CDR2 YYREEE (reference sequence). CDR3 size: 13 residues. The CDR3 is CASSLTGSDTQYF. In DNA form, the CDR3 reads TGTGCCAGCAGCTTGACCGGCTCAGATACGCAGTATTTT.

Remarks on this clone: Other DNA sequences in the sample encode the same CDR3. The chain carries TRBV10-3 and TRBJ2-7; the D call may be TRBD1 or TRBD2 (5 bases each). V shed 4 bases and J shed 7 bases, with 14 bases lying between them. CDR3 length: 13 amino acids. The germline gives CDR1 ENHRY, CDR2 SYGVKD. CDR3 amino acids: CAISGGREGEQYF. CDR3 nucleotide sequence: TGTGCCATCAGTGGAGGGCGCGAGGGGGAGCAGTACTTC.